This T cell receptor beta chain was observed in a study of blood T cell repertoires in COVID-19. TCRdb's copy holds only in-frame clones and misses some; the assay was immunoSEQ multiplex PCR. Among about 240,000 clones listed, 83% were seen once. The V segment lost 0 bases and the J segment 2 bases; nucleotides outside the gene matches: 8. From germline, CDR1 is LGHNA and CDR2 YNFKEQ. The CDR3 extends over 18 amino acids. Participants' own reports of clinical history determined their cohort assignment. The chain employs TRBV4-2 and TRBJ2-5; 11 positions match TRBD2. Sequenced input: PBMCs or T cells enriched from blood (not recorded which). The sequence derives from a middle-aged woman who had been exposed to COVID-19. The CDR3 sequence: CASSQERASGGKQETQYF. In nucleotides, the CDR3 is TGTGCCAGCAGCCAAGAGAGGGCTAGCGGGGGGAAACAAGAGACCCAGTACTTC.